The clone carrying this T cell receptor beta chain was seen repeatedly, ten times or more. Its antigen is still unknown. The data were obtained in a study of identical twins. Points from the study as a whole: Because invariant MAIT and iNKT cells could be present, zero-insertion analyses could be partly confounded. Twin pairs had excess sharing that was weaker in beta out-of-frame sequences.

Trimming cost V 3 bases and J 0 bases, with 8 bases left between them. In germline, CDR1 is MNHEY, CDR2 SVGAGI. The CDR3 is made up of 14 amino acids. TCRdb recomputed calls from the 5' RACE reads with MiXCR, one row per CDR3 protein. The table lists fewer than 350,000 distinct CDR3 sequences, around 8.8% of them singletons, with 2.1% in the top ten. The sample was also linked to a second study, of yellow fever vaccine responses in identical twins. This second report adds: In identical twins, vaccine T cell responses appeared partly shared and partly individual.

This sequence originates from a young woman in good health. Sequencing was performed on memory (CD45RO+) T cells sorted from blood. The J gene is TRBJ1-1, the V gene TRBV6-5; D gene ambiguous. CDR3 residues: CASSYGQLNTEAFF. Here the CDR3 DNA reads TGTGCCAGCAGTTATGGTCAATTGAACACTGAAGCTTTCTTT.